This T cell receptor (beta chain) is drawn from a study of cytomegalovirus exposure and HLA in healthy donors. The CDR3 has 15 residues. CDR1 MRHNA and CDR2 SNTAGT come from the germline V gene. The primer mix had 60 Vbeta and 13 Jbeta primers. This table comes from immunoSEQ multiplex PCR, and its TCRdb copy is limited to in-frame clones, with some not included. The table has some 140,000 clones, just under 80% seen once; the top ten hold 4% to 5.5%. Donors had nominal health at sampling but likely had unrecorded immune exposures. The chain carries TRBV6-4 and TRBJ2-3; D not resolved. The source of this sequence is a man aged 30 to 45 in good health. What was sequenced was PBMCs. CDR3 nucleotides: TGTGCTATGCCCCCTGCAGGTCAAAACACAGATACGCAGTATTTT. The encoded protein is CAMPPAGQNTDTQYF.